This TCR beta chain was retrieved from a study of blood T cell repertoires in COVID-19 (dated by TCRdb to 2018 to 2021). Looking at the study overall: Samples from collaborators originated in the United States, Italy and Spain and spanned both the acute and convalescent phases of COVID-19. The material from the prospective study consisted of cDNA or gDNA derived from T cells, B-cell-depleted T cells, or PBMCs. Deeply sampled blood TCRbeta repertoires from subjects exposed to, actively infected with, or recovered from COVID-19 were included in the dataset. The repertoires were made available in a free public database intended to serve as a resource for research on the immune response to SARS-CoV-2. Samples came from the ongoing ImmuneRACE study (first 160 participants) plus 1,254 subjects from 6 global collaborators. A de-identified subject ID, COVID-19 status, age in years and sex were almost always included in the sample metadata. Where available, HLA class I and class II types were obtained from metadata supplied by the sample provider rather than from assay-based typing. Paper-wide results and their limitations: Clinical and demographic metadata were provided uncurated, with the amount varying by source and participant.

Only one count was recorded for this clone. Its binding antigen is unknown. Nothing much larger sits one base from this clone, and base qualities are not available. Collaborating institutions collected whole blood in K2EDTA tubes following their own protocols. Collaborator samples were shipped for TCRbeta analysis as frozen whole blood, isolated PBMCs, or DNA extracted from either sample type. The immunoSEQ Assay, a bias-controlled multiplex PCR, was used to amplify TCRbeta CDR3 regions from genomic DNA. The authors' pipeline ran thus. Nucleated cell counts per sample were estimated from amplification of reference gene primers within the assay. To quantify the absolute abundance of each unique TCRbeta CDR3 rearrangement, sequence reads were collapsed and filtered. For each sample, productive Simpson clonality was calculated as the square root of Simpson's diversity index over productive rearrangements. TCRdb took this table from immuneACCESS and kept in-frame rearrangements with V and J called. Such tables lack part of the clones; where checked against another copy, unresolved V genes explain under half of the gap, and the rest is unexplained. Clone size and the V and J calls come from that table; the DNA yielded D and trimming. The sample contains tens of thousands of clones, about 85% of them found a single time. About 12% of the sample is taken by the ten largest.

V drops 2 bases and J drops 0 bases, leaving 11 bases in between. Based on the germline V gene, the CDR1 and CDR2 sequences are SGHTA and FQGNSA. There are 16 amino acids in the CDR3, from cysteine to phenylalanine inclusive. Kept here is only the CDR3 DNA, which spans 48 bases and is read in frame from base 1. The rearrangement combines TRBV7-2 with TRBJ1-3; D gene: possibly TRBD1, on 6 matching bases. Sequencing was performed on peripheral blood. This TCR was sampled from an older woman in a cohort sampled during active COVID-19. The nucleotides read TGTGCCAGCAGCTTAATGGGGGCCTACTCTGGAAACACCATATATTTT. It codes for CASSLMGAYSGNTIYF.